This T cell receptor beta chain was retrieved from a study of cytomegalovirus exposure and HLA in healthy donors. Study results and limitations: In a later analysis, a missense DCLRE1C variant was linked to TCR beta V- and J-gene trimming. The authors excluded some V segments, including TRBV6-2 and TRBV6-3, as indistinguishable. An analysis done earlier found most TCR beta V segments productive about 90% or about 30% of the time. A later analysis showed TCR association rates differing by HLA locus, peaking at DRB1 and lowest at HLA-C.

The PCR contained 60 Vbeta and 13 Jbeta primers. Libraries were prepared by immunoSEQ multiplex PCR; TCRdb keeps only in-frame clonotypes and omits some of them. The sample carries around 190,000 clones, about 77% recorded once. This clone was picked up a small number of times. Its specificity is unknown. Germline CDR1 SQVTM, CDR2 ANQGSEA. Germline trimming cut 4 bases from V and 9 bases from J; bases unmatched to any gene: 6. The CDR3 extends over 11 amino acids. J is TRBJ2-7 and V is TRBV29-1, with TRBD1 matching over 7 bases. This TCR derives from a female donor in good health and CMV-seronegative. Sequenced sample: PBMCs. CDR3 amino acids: CSVATGERQYF. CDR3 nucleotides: TGCAGCGTTGCTACAGGGGAACGGCAGTACTTC.